The TCR beta chain described here comes from a study of regulatory T cells in long-lasting Graves disease. According to the study, TCR beta libraries were built with iRepertoire HTBI primers and CDR3-region Arm-PCR. MiXCR was run by TCRdb on the multiplex PCR reads, yielding one entry per CDR3 protein. The table has roughly 380,000 distinct CDR3 sequences, 16% seen once; the top ten hold less than 35%. V lost 1 base to trimming and J lost 3 bases, with 4 bases between them. Germline V gives CDR1 SGHRS, CDR2 YFSETQ. The CDR3 is made up of 13 amino acids. The time point was: newly diagnosed GD, antithyroid drugs for less than 3 months. PBMCs were the source of the RNA used for TCR sequencing. This clonotype was observed a few times. This same sample was also taken into another study, of T cells in Graves' hyperthyroidism and ophthalmopathy.

This TCR was recovered from a man in his forties with Graves disease. This sample comprised peripheral blood mononuclear cells (PBMCs), obtained at new diagnosis, from a patient treated with antithyroid drugs. The rearrangement joins TRBV5-1 to TRBJ1-4, with D uncertain. The CDR3 sequence: CASSLSANEKLFF. The CDR3 coding sequence is TGCGCCAGCAGCTTGTCAGCTAATGAAAAACTGTTTTTT.